This T cell receptor (beta chain) was documented in a study of blood T cell repertoires in COVID-19. Overall study context: The United States, Italy and Spain provided the acute and convalescent COVID-19 samples. T cells, B-cell-depleted T cells, or PBMCs supplied cDNA or gDNA.

Study processing details: Estimated nucleated cell counts came from reference gene primer amplification. Assay: immunoSEQ multiplex PCR; the TCRdb copy retains only in-frame clones and omits some. V, J and clone size were drawn from that table, and D and trimming were deduced from the DNA. The sample shows 350,000 or so clones, around nine tenths of them seen only once. The V end was cut by 0 bases, the J end by 0 bases, with 15 bases between. The CDR3 consists of 18 residues. Germline loops: CDR1 SEHNR, CDR2 FQNEAQ (reference sequence). The sample consisted of peripheral blood. The receptor was isolated from a woman in her sixties or seventies with COVID-19, enrolled during active disease. The rearrangement joins TRBV7-9 to TRBJ2-1, with D possibly matching TRBD2 (6 bases). CDR3: CASSLAIRSGRSYNEQFF. In DNA form, the CDR3 reads TGTGCCAGCAGCTTAGCCATACGCAGCGGGCGCTCCTACAATGAGCAGTTCTTC.